Sequencing of this TCR beta chain was carried out in a study of post-analysis software for immune sequencing data. Study details: The patients showed relapsing-remitting, secondary progressive and progressive-relapsing multiple sclerosis courses.

After removal of 4 bases from V and 5 bases from J, the junction contained 3 bases not matched to a gene. The CDR3 runs 14 residues. Study outcomes and limitations: In patients, 4 to 6 TRBV segments were more frequent than in controls, with TRBV5-6, TRBV5-1 and TRBV20-1 among them. Those with multiple sclerosis, the patient group, showed significantly lower normalized Chao1 diversity than controls.

This clonotype was counted between two and nine times. Its antigen is not identified. cDNA libraries of TCR beta carried unique molecular identifiers. Yield was some 500,000 cDNA molecules from approximately 0.91 to 9.4 million T cells. In TCRdb, the PCR reads were re-called with MiXCR into one record per CDR3 protein. The sample carries 450,000 to 700,000 distinct CDR3 sequences, 44% recorded once. The sequence was obtained from a girl aged 5-17 years with multiple sclerosis. The sequenced material came from blood. This sequence joins TRBV12-3 or TRBV12-4 and TRBJ2-1; 9 bases are a match to TRBD1. The CDR3 bases are TGTGCCAGCAGTTACCGGGACAGGGACAATGAGCAGTTCTTC. It is translated as CASSYRDRDNEQFF.